The 24 T cell receptor beta chains below were found in one sample sequenced in a study of tumor-infiltrating lymphocytes in localized non-small cell lung cancer. TCRdb's copy holds only in-frame clones and misses some; the assay was immunoSEQ multiplex PCR. The table has 7,000 or so clones, approximately 71% seen once. The sequenced material came from uninvolved lung tissue not adjacent to the tumor. Every receptor here comes from a human donor with non-small cell lung cancer.

This clone appeared a few times. The rearrangement links TRBV28 to TRBJ1-5, with TRBD1 matching 8 bases. CDR1 is MDHEN and CDR2 is SYDVKM in the germline V gene. This CDR3 has 20 amino acids. The trim removed 0 bases at V and 2 bases at J, leaving 15 bases unmatched. The CDR3 region is CASSLWYQDRVIGGNQPQHF. CDR3 nucleotide sequence: TGTGCCAGCAGTTTATGGTATCAGGACAGGGTCATTGGGGGCAATCAGCCCCAGCATTTT.

The genes are TRBV11-2 and TRBJ2-7, with D perhaps matching TRBD1 (6 bases). Germline V lookup: CDR1 SGHAT, CDR2 FQNNGV. The CDR3 has 14 residues. Between the trimmed V and J ends, which lost 4 bases and 6 bases, there was a span of 16 bases. In nucleotides, the CDR3 is TGTGCCAGCAGCTCCCACGGACAGATCCTCGAGCAGTACTTC. It yields the protein CASSSHGQILEQYF.

CDR3 sequence reads: CASSTGTGRETFF. The CDR3 bases are TGTGCCAGCAGTACCGGGACAGGGAGGGAAACTTTCTTT. The gene calls are TRBV25-1 and TRBJ1-1; 9 bases align to TRBD1. Trimming took 5 bases from V and 12 from J; bases not matched to a gene: 10. This CDR3 spans 13 amino acids. CDR1 MGHDK and CDR2 SYGVNS come from the germline V gene.

V gene TRBV7-8 combines with J gene TRBJ1-2, with D perhaps TRBD1 (5 bases). This CDR3 has 14 amino acids. The germline V gene has CDR1 SGHVS and CDR2 FQNEAQ. Trimming removed 3 bases from V and 4 bases from J, with 12 bases in between. The CDR3: CASSLAGKGYGYTF. Here the CDR3 DNA reads TGTGCCAGCAGCTTGGCAGGGAAGGGCTATGGCTACACCTTC.

This clone was observed a few times. The chain links TRBV29-1 to TRBJ1-1; no firm D call. The CDR3 is 13 residues long. Germline V lookup: CDR1 SQVTM, CDR2 ANQGSEA. Trimming took 6 bases from V and 3 from J, leaving 14 bases between them. CDR3 nucleotides: TGCAGCGTCCAGAGGGAGTTGGACACTGAAGCTTTCTTT. Protein: CSVQRELDTEAFF.

The chain combines TRBV15 with TRBJ2-7; 8 bases fit TRBD1. V shed 4 bases and J 6 bases; nucleotides not matched to a gene: 5. This CDR3 has 13 amino acids. In germline, CDR1 is LNHNV, CDR2 YYDKDF (reference sequence). This CDR3 reads CATSKGQGIEQYF. The CDR3 DNA reads as TGTGCCACCAGCAAAGGACAGGGTATCGAGCAGTACTTC.

The V call is TRBV7-8, the J call TRBJ1-1; possibly TRBD1 for D (5 bases). CDR1 is SGHVS and CDR2 is FQNEAQ in the germline V gene. CDR3 size: 14 residues. The germline V and J ends were trimmed by 5 bases and 1 base, with 11 bases remaining between them. Written as DNA, the CDR3 is TGTGCCAGCAGCACGGGACTTTGGAACACTGAAGCTTTCTTT. Translation: CASSTGLWNTEAFF.

The chain carries TRBV5-8 and TRBJ2-7, with a weak D call TRBD1 (5 bases). The CDR3 spans 12 residues. Trimming stripped 6 bases from V and 4 bases from J, with 11 bases between. The V gene's germline CDR1 is SGHTS and CDR2 YDEGEE. CDR3 DNA sequence: TGTGCCAGCACGGACAACTATTACGAGCAGTACTTC. Its protein is CASTDNYYEQYF.

This clone was picked up one time. V usage is TRBV28 and J usage is TRBJ1-6; possible D gene TRBD1, 5 bases. CDR1 MDHEN and CDR2 SYDVKM come from the germline V gene. V was trimmed by 2 bases and J by 9 bases, leaving 11 bases between them. The CDR3 consists of 14 residues. In DNA form, the CDR3 reads TGTGCCAGCAGTTTAGGGCAGGGTATTTCACCCCTCCACTTT. Translated, it gives CASSLGQGISPLHF.

The CDR3 spells CASSFPAGLTDTQYF. CDR3 nucleotides: TGTGCCAGCAGCTTTCCAGCGGGCCTCACAGATACGCAGTATTTT. The rearrangement joins TRBV5-6 to TRBJ2-3; tentative D call: TRBD2 (6 bases). The CDR3 totals 15 residues. Germline CDR1 and CDR2: SGHDT and YYEEEE. Trimming cost V 2 bases and J 2 bases, with 12 bases left between them.

In its sample, this clone was seen a few times. The rearrangement links TRBV7-6 to TRBJ1-2; 7 positions agree with TRBD1. With 3 bases clipped from V and 7 bases from J, the junction kept 5 bases outside the gene matches. Per germline, CDR1 SGHVS and CDR2 FNYEAQ. The CDR3 contains 13 residues. The CDR3 loop reads CASSFGQEAGYTF. CDR3 nucleotide sequence: TGTGCCAGCAGCTTTGGACAGGAGGCTGGCTACACCTTC.

The V call is TRBV30, the J call TRBJ1-3; possibly TRBD1 for D (5 bases). The CDR3 length is 13 residues. V dropped 0 bases and J dropped 9 bases, with 12 bases sitting between them. CDR1 is GTSNPN, CDR2 SVGIG, per germline (reference sequence). In DNA, the CDR3 is TGTGCCTGGAGTGTCTCTACAGGAGGCACCATATATTTT. Translating it yields CAWSVSTGGTIYF.

The chain combines TRBV7-9 with TRBJ2-5; 7 bases agree with TRBD1. This CDR3 is built from 13 residues. The germline V gene has CDR1 SEHNR and CDR2 FQNEAQ (reference sequence). Trimming cost V 5 bases and J 7 bases; bases outside gene matches: 7. CDR3 nucleotide sequence: TGTGCCAGCAGCCGAGACAGGGAAGGGACCCAGTACTTC. Protein sequence: CASSRDREGTQYF.

The rearrangement joins TRBV7-3 to TRBJ2-3, with D unclear. V lost 2 bases, J lost 5 bases, and 5 bases lay in between. This CDR3 comprises 12 residues. CDR1 and CDR2 from the germline V gene are SGHTA and FQGTGA. CDR3 region: CASSLDLDTQYF. In nucleotides, the CDR3 is TGTGCCAGCAGCTTAGACCTAGATACGCAGTATTTT.

This clone came up a few times. J is TRBJ1-1 and V is TRBV7-2, with D maybe TRBD1 (6 bases). The CDR3 loop spans 14 amino acids. The ends were cut back, 2 bases at V and 2 bases at J, with 9 bases in the middle. Germline V gene lookup returns CDR1 SGHTA and CDR2 FQGNSA. This CDR3 reads CASSLRQDNTEAFF. As DNA, the CDR3 is TGTGCCAGCAGCTTAAGACAGGACAACACTGAAGCTTTCTTT.

The rearrangement links TRBV5-1 to TRBJ2-3; 10 positions match TRBD1. This CDR3 spans 16 amino acids. J lost 5 bases, V lost 3 bases, and 9 bases had no gene match. Germline V gene data show CDR1 as SGHRS and CDR2 as YFSETQ. Written as DNA, the CDR3 is TGCGCCAGCAGCTCCCGGACAGGGGGTCATGGAGATACGCAGTATTTT. This sequence encodes CASSSRTGGHGDTQYF.

The chain is built from TRBV7-6 and TRBJ2-5; D possibly corresponds to TRBD1 (5 bases). Per germline, CDR1 SGHVS and CDR2 FNYEAQ. Trimming took off 2 bases at V and 3 bases at J, with 13 bases between the two ends. The CDR3 consists of 15 residues. CDR3 region: CASSLLAGWEETQYF. CDR3 in DNA: TGTGCCAGCAGCTTACTTGCAGGGTGGGAAGAGACCCAGTACTTC.

The CDR3 here is CASSIGAALEEKLFF. CDR3 in DNA: TGTGCCAGTAGTATAGGGGCCGCCCTGGAGGAAAAACTGTTTTTT. V gene TRBV19 combines with J gene TRBJ1-4, with no clear D. With 1 base removed from V and 8 bases from J, the gap between germline ends came to 14 bases. CDR1 is LNHDA and CDR2 is SQIVND in the germline V gene (reference sequence). CDR3 size: 15 residues.

The chain recombines TRBV7-8 with TRBJ2-7; no clear D. The germline V gene has CDR1 SGHVS and CDR2 FQNEAQ. The CDR3 extends over 13 amino acids. Trimming shortened V by 1 base and J by 2 bases, and 6 bases separated the two germline ends. The CDR3 loop reads CASSLEATYEQYF. The CDR3 DNA is TGTGCCAGCAGCTTAGAGGCGACCTACGAGCAGTACTTC. The complete variable domain, with remaining parts taken from reference TRBV7-8 and TRBJ2-7, reads GAGVSQSPRYKVAKRGQDVALRCDPISGHVSLFWYQQALGQGPEFLTYFQNEAQLDKSGLPSDRFFAERPEGSVSTLKIQRTQQEDSAVYLCASSLEATYEQYFGPGTRLTVT.

The V and J genes are TRBV4-2 and TRBJ2-3; 7 nucleotides agree with TRBD2. The CDR3 is made up of 17 amino acids. V shed 0 bases and J 4 bases; nucleotides not matched to a gene: 10. The germline CDR1 and CDR2 sequences are LGHNA and YNFKEQ. CDR3 region: CASSQDLGRGFADTQYF. DNA for the CDR3: TGTGCCAGCAGCCAAGATCTTGGGCGGGGGTTCGCAGATACGCAGTATTTT.

The chain employs TRBV5-6 and TRBJ2-2, with 11 bases lining up with TRBD1. Germline values: CDR1 SGHDT, CDR2 YYEEEE. V lost 3 bases, J lost 5 bases, and 6 bases stayed unmatched. The CDR3 has 16 amino acids. In DNA, the CDR3 is TGTGCCAGCAGCTGGGGACAGGGGGTCGGGACCGGGGAGCTGTTTTTT. As protein: CASSWGQGVGTGELFF.

This clone was detected only once. The chain couples TRBV5-6 to TRBJ2-1; D remains unclear. Trimming pared 1 base from V and 8 bases from J, leaving 10 bases between. Germline V gene lookup returns CDR1 SGHDT and CDR2 YYEEEE. This CDR3 has 13 amino acids. The CDR3 bases are TGTGCCAGCAGCTTGTGGGGTGGGGATGAGCAGTTCTTC. Translating it yields CASSLWGGDEQFF.

J is TRBJ1-4 and V is TRBV6-1; D possibly corresponds to TRBD1 (5 bases). This CDR3 comprises 13 residues. Germline V gene lookup returns CDR1 MNHNS and CDR2 SASEGT. Between the trimmed V and J ends, which lost 6 bases and 4 bases, there was a span of 9 bases. The CDR3 coding sequence is TGTGCCAGCAGGGCAGGGCTTAATGAAAAACTGTTTTTT. It yields the protein CASRAGLNEKLFF.

This clone is a singleton in its sample. The chain has TRBV6-1 and TRBJ2-7, with D perhaps being TRBD1 or TRBD2 (5 bases each). This CDR3 contains 15 residues. Germline V CDR1 and CDR2: MNHNS, SASEGT. V shed 1 base and J shed 5 bases, with 15 bases lying between them. In DNA, the CDR3 is TGTGCCAGCAGTGAAGTCGGGGCAGGGCGCAACGAGCAGTACTTC. It yields the protein CASSEVGAGRNEQYF.